These 5 T cell receptor beta chains were sequenced from one sample in a study of blood T cell repertoires in COVID-19. Repertoires were generated with immunoSEQ multiplex PCR, while TCRdb's copy carries only in-frame clones and drops some. The sample holds more than 150,000 clones, approximately 80% seen once. The sample consisted of peripheral blood. Receptors originate from a human donor in a cohort sampled during active COVID-19.

The rearrangement links TRBV11-1 to TRBJ1-6; D is uncertain. The CDR3 runs to 15 residues. Germline V gives CDR1 SGHAT, CDR2 FQDESV (reference sequence). Trimming took off 1 base at V and 7 bases at J, with 11 bases between the two ends. The CDR3 loop reads CASSLVGGSNSPLHF. CDR3 in DNA: TGTGCCAGCAGCTTAGTAGGCGGGAGCAATTCACCCCTCCACTTT.

The chain uses TRBV4-1 and TRBJ2-7, with D maybe TRBD1 (6 bases). Germline CDR1 is MGHRA and CDR2 is YSYEKL. The CDR3 has 15 amino acids. V lost 2 bases and J 1 base, leaving 12 bases between the germline ends. The CDR3 protein is CASSQISGDSYEQYF. DNA of the CDR3: TGCGCCAGCAGCCAAATTTCAGGGGATTCCTACGAGCAGTACTTC.

The genes are TRBV18 and TRBJ2-7; D perhaps matches TRBD2 (6 bases). V dropped 3 bases and J dropped 7 bases, with 13 bases sitting between them. Germline values: CDR1 KGHSH, CDR2 LQKENI. The CDR3 runs 13 residues. CDR3 sequence: CASSPRGGEEQYF. In DNA, the CDR3 is TGTGCCAGCTCACCGCGGGGAGGAGAGGAGCAGTACTTC.

This chain uses TRBV13 with TRBJ2-1, with 8 bases lining up with TRBD1. The V and J ends lost 4 bases and 8 bases, in that order; junction bases with no gene match: 13. The CDR3 is 16 amino acids. Germline assignment: CDR1 PRHDT and CDR2 FYEKMQ (reference sequence). CDR3 DNA sequence: TGTGCCAGCAGCTCAAGGTCGACAGGGGATCGAGATGAGCAGTTCTTC. Its protein product is CASSSRSTGDRDEQFF.

In its sample, this clone was seen once. This chain joins TRBV3-1 (or the pseudogene TRBV3-2) and TRBJ2-7; 12 nucleotides line up with TRBD2. Trimming at V came to 4 bases and at J to 4 bases, leaving 5 bases not matched to a gene. Germline CDR1 and CDR2: LGHDT and YNNKEL (reference sequence). The CDR3 length is 15 residues. This chain's CDR3 is CASSRRTSGVYEQYF. The DNA for the CDR3 is TGTGCCAGCAGCCGCCGGACTAGCGGGGTTTACGAGCAGTACTTC.